What follows are 29 T cell receptor beta chains derived from one specimen sequenced in a study of OX40 agonist ivuxolimab in advanced cancers. Assay used: immunoSEQ multiplex PCR; TCRdb lists only in-frame clones, some missing. This sample has 22,000 or so clones; 80% to 90% occur once, and the top ten carry about 25%. Sequenced here: CD4+ or CD8+ T cells sorted from blood, sampled in a trial of the OX40 agonist ivuxolimab. Receptor source: an adult with an advanced solid tumor such as melanoma, head and neck, liver or kidney cancer.

V and J are TRBV6-1 and TRBJ2-5, with D tentatively TRBD1 or TRBD2 (6 bases each). The germline gives CDR1 MNHNS, CDR2 SASEGT. V was pared by 1 base and J by 5 bases, with 8 bases between. The CDR3 is made up of 13 amino acids. The CDR3 region is CASSEVGGETQYF. DNA for the CDR3: TGTGCCAGCAGTGAAGTGGGGGGCGAGACCCAGTACTTC.

The chain has TRBV4-1 and TRBJ2-3; maybe TRBD2 (5 bases). This CDR3 is 14 amino acids long. From germline, CDR1 is MGHRA and CDR2 YSYEKL. With 5 bases removed from V and 6 bases from J, the gap between germline ends came to 15 bases. This CDR3 reads CASSSGLIQDTQYF. For the CDR3, the DNA is TGCGCCAGCAGCTCAGGACTTATCCAGGATACGCAGTATTTT.

Note on this clone: The germline gene is not matched at one end of the junction; a read error may be the cause. The chain is built from TRBV2 and TRBJ1-4; D gene ambiguous. CDR1 and CDR2 (germline): SNHLY, FYNNEI. The CDR3 sequence is 14 residues long. Here the CDR3 reads CASNEVFGNEKLFF. CDR3 in DNA: TGTGCCAGCAATGAAGTATTCGGGAATGAAAAACTGTTTTTT.

Note on this clone: Other DNA sequences within the sample encode an identical CDR3. The gene calls are TRBV7-3 and TRBJ1-1; tentatively, D is TRBD1 (6 bases). The CDR3 is made up of 13 amino acids. Trimming took 2 bases from V and 10 from J, leaving 14 bases between them. CDR1 and CDR2 (germline): SGHTA, FQGTGA. The CDR3 protein is CASSLGGGRGAFF. The CDR3 DNA reads as TGTGCCAGCAGCTTAGGCGGGGGGCGGGGAGCTTTCTTT.

The chain has TRBV27 and TRBJ2-7, with 10 nucleotides matching TRBD2. The J segment lost 2 bases and the V segment lost 3 bases, leaving 7 bases of the junction unmatched. This CDR3 contains 16 residues. Germline loops: CDR1 MNHEY, CDR2 SMNVEV (reference sequence). CDR3 amino acids: CASSFSRLAGAYEQYF. Written as DNA, the CDR3 is TGTGCCAGCAGTTTTTCCAGGCTAGCGGGAGCCTACGAGCAGTACTTC.

The chain couples TRBV4-2 to TRBJ2-5; D call uncertain. Germline assignment: CDR1 LGHNA and CDR2 YNFKEQ. V lost 0 bases and J lost 2, with 7 bases in between. The CDR3 is made up of 14 amino acids. Here the CDR3 DNA reads TGTGCCAGCAGCCAAGAGGACGGGCAAGAGACCCAGTACTTC. It is translated as CASSQEDGQETQYF.

This sequence joins TRBV18 and TRBJ1-2; D unresolved. Germline CDR1 is KGHSH and CDR2 is LQKENI. The V and J ends lost 0 bases and 7 bases respectively, with 9 bases between them. The CDR3 totals 13 residues. The CDR3 DNA follows: TGTGCCAGCTCACCACCTGTAAGTTCTGGCTACACCTTC. Protein product: CASSPPVSSGYTF.

This clone was detected only a few times. The rearrangement links TRBV2 to TRBJ2-7; TRBD1 matches 7 bases. Germline V gives CDR1 SNHLY, CDR2 FYNNEI. After removal of 6 bases from V and 2 bases from J, the junction contained 4 bases not matched to a gene. CDR3 length: 13 amino acids. The CDR3 protein is CASSYRGTYEQYF. CDR3 coding DNA: TGTGCCAGCAGCTACAGGGGCACCTACGAGCAGTACTTC.

The chain recombines TRBV4-1 with TRBJ2-7; 8 bases line up with TRBD1. The CDR3 sequence is 14 residues long. Germline CDR1 reads MGHRA; CDR2 reads YSYEKL. V dropped 5 bases and J dropped 5; count of bases not matched to a gene: 8. CDR3 amino acids: CASSVRGRVNEQYF. The CDR3 DNA reads TGCGCCAGCAGCGTCAGGGGGCGCGTGAACGAGCAGTACTTC.

V usage is TRBV11-2 and J usage is TRBJ1-5; maybe TRBD1 (6 bases). CDR3 length equals 16 residues. The V and J ends lost 0 bases and 0 bases respectively, with 9 bases between them. Germline V gene data show CDR1 as SGHAT and CDR2 as FQNNGV. This chain's CDR3 is CASSLDRGDSNQPQHF. The CDR3 coding sequence is TGTGCCAGCAGCTTAGACAGGGGCGATAGCAATCAGCCCCAGCATTTT. Variable domain in full (rest from reference TRBV11-2 and TRBJ1-5): EAGVAQSPRYKIIEKRQSVAFWCNPISGHATLYWYQQILGQGPKLLIQFQNNGVVDDSQLPKDRFSAERLKGVDSTLKIQPAKLEDSAVYLCASSLDRGDSNQPQHFGDGTRLSIL.

The chain uses TRBV30 and TRBJ1-2; D ambiguous. Germline CDR1 is GTSNPN and CDR2 is SVGIG (reference sequence). This CDR3 has 12 residues. Trimming removed 3 bases from V and 7 bases from J, with 12 bases in between. CDR3 nucleotide sequence: TGTGCCTGGAGCCCCGAGTTTTCTGGCTACACCTTC. It yields the protein CAWSPEFSGYTF.

The gene calls are TRBV2 and TRBJ2-7; no reliable D call. Germline V gene data show CDR1 as SNHLY and CDR2 as FYNNEI. The CDR3 spans 12 residues. V was trimmed by 10 bases and J by 3 bases, leaving 13 bases between them. The CDR3 region has the DNA TGTGCCACCGAACTGAGTAGCTACGAGCAGTACTTC. As protein: CATELSSYEQYF. The variable domain in full, with the rest retrieved from reference TRBV2 and TRBJ2-7, is EPEVTQTPSHQVTQMGQEVILRCVPISNHLYFYWYRQILGQKVEFLVSFYNNEISEKSEIFDDQFSVERPDGSNFTLKIRSTKLEDSAMYFCATELSSYEQYFGPGTRLTVT.

V usage is TRBV4-3 and J usage is TRBJ2-7, with a possible D match to TRBD1 (6 bases). CDR1 LGHNA and CDR2 YSLEER come from the germline V gene. This CDR3 region has 14 residues. Trimming took off 3 bases at V and 7 bases at J, with 16 bases between the two ends. DNA for the CDR3: TGCGCCAGCAGCCAGCTACAGGGATCGGAGGAGCAGTACTTC. Translation gives CASSQLQGSEEQYF.

The chain joins TRBV9 to TRBJ2-5; 10 nucleotides match TRBD1. J lost 5 bases, V lost 3 bases, and 7 bases had no gene match. From germline, CDR1 is SGDLS and CDR2 YYNGEE. The CDR3 contains 15 residues. Here the CDR3 reads CASSEGGQGDETQYF. The CDR3, as DNA: TGTGCCAGCAGCGAGGGAGGACAGGGGGACGAGACCCAGTACTTC.

The V gene is TRBV27, the J gene TRBJ2-2, with D unclear. Germline CDR1 reads MNHEY; CDR2 reads SMNVEV (reference sequence). The CDR3 is made up of 14 amino acids. The V gene lost 3 bases and the J gene lost 1 base, with 6 bases spanning the gap. The CDR3 DNA is TGTGCCAGCAGTTTGCGAGGGAACACCGGGGAGCTGTTTTTT. Translated, it gives CASSLRGNTGELFF.

Here the CDR3 reads CASSWGYEQYF. In DNA, the CDR3 is TGTGCCAGCAGTTGGGGTTACGAGCAGTACTTC. This rearrangement joins TRBV6-1 to TRBJ2-7; D not certain. Deletions cut 5 bases from V and 4 bases from J, with 6 bases between. There are 11 residues in the CDR3. CDR1 and CDR2 from the germline V gene are MNHNS and SASEGT.

The chain combines TRBV2 with TRBJ2-4; the D is unclear. V was cut by 2 bases and J by 0 bases, with 14 bases left in between. Germline V gene data show CDR1 as SNHLY and CDR2 as FYNNEI. The CDR3 consists of 17 residues. CDR3 nucleotides: TGTGCCAGCAGTGAAAGAACATACTCGCTAGCCAAAAACATTCAGTACTTC. Translating it yields CASSERTYSLAKNIQYF.

The rearrangement joins TRBV6-5 to TRBJ2-7; possibly TRBD1 for D (6 bases). Trimming pared 6 bases from V and 4 bases from J, leaving 10 bases between. The germline V gene has CDR1 MNHEY and CDR2 SVGAGI. The CDR3 has 12 residues. CDR3 in DNA: TGTGCCAGCAGGTCACAGGGTTACGAGCAGTACTTC. This codes for CASRSQGYEQYF.

V and J are TRBV5-5 and TRBJ1-4, with D possibly being TRBD1 (5 bases). The length of the CDR3 is 15 residues. Germline values: CDR1 SGHKS, CDR2 YYEKEE (reference sequence). V lost 4 bases to trimming and J lost 1 base, with 11 bases between them. CDR3 DNA sequence: TGTGCCAGCAGCGTAAGGGACGGAACTAATGAAAAACTGTTTTTT. Translated: CASSVRDGTNEKLFF.

The sample holds one count of this clone. The V gene is TRBV4-3, the J gene TRBJ1-4, with TRBD1 as a possible D gene (5 bases). Deletions cut 0 bases from V and 0 bases from J, with 14 bases between. This CDR3 contains 18 residues. Germline CDR1 LGHNA, CDR2 YSLEER. This CDR3 is CASSQDKITTATNEKLFF. In DNA form, the CDR3 reads TGCGCCAGCAGCCAAGACAAAATTACGACAGCAACTAATGAAAAACTGTTTTTT.

The chain is built from TRBV5-6 and TRBJ2-5; TRBD1 matches 8 bases. CDR1 and CDR2 (germline): SGHDT, YYEEEE. J gave up 1 base and V 2 bases, and 4 bases lay outside the gene matches. This CDR3 region has 15 residues. In nucleotides, the CDR3 is TGTGCCAGCAGCTTTCGGACAGGGCTCCAAGAGACCCAGTACTTC. Translation: CASSFRTGLQETQYF.

The rearrangement joins TRBV27 to TRBJ1-6; D may be TRBD1 (6 bases). V gave up 8 bases and J gave up 6 bases, with 17 bases separating them. This CDR3 comprises 15 residues. The germline gives CDR1 MNHEY, CDR2 SMNVEV (reference sequence). CDR3 sequence (DNA): TGTGCCAGCTTCAGCCGACAGGTGGTTAATTCACCCCTCCACTTT. Translation: CASFSRQVVNSPLHF.

The rearrangement uses TRBV29-1 and TRBJ2-1; tentatively, D is TRBD1 (5 bases). Germline lookup yields CDR1 SQVTM and CDR2 ANQGSEA. The length of the CDR3 is 14 residues. Trimming removed 3 bases from V and 1 base from J, with 10 bases in between. This CDR3 is CSVEWGDSYNEQFF. The CDR3 coding sequence is TGCAGCGTTGAGTGGGGCGATTCCTACAATGAGCAGTTCTTC.

The chain employs TRBV7-8 and TRBJ1-4; D remains ambiguous. V was cut by 5 bases and J by 7 bases, with 20 bases left in between. CDR3 length equals 16 residues. Germline V gene sequence: CDR1 SGHVS, CDR2 FQNEAQ. The CDR3 DNA reads TGTGCCAGCAGCCTTATGCCGGCGGGGAGCGGTGAAAAACTGTTTTTT. Its protein is CASSLMPAGSGEKLFF.

This clone has only one observation. This chain joins TRBV4-2 and TRBJ1-4; unclear D gene. Germline CDR1 reads LGHNA; CDR2 reads YNFKEQ. Trimming removed 0 bases at V and 4 bases at J, with 24 bases between. CDR3 length: 20 amino acids. CDR3 in DNA: TGTGCCAGCAGCCAAGACTTCTGGACTTCTCGTCCAACCGATAATGAAAAACTGTTTTTT. Its translation: CASSQDFWTSRPTDNEKLFF.

J is TRBJ2-1 and V is TRBV7-6; D not certain. Trimming removed 5 bases from V and 0 bases from J, with 17 bases in between. There are 17 residues in the CDR3. Per the germline V gene, CDR1 is SGHVS and CDR2 is FNYEAQ. CDR3 in DNA: TGTGCCAGCAGCCAACTGGCTTCGTTCTACTCCTACAATGAGCAGTTCTTC. Translation gives CASSQLASFYSYNEQFF.

The CDR3 protein is CASSPTSFGELFF. CDR3 in DNA: TGCGCCAGCAGCCCCACTAGCTTCGGGGAGCTGTTTTTT. The rearrangement links TRBV4-3 to TRBJ2-2, with D possibly TRBD2 on 6 matching bases. The CDR3 consists of 13 residues. V dropped 4 bases and J dropped 7 bases, with 10 bases sitting between them. The V gene's germline CDR1 is LGHNA and CDR2 YSLEER.

J is TRBJ1-6 and V is TRBV6-1, with D uncertain. Germline CDR1 reads MNHNS; CDR2 reads SASEGT. The CDR3 has 14 residues. Trimming took 5 bases from V and 7 from J, leaving 12 bases between them. The CDR3 DNA sequence: TGTGCCAGCAGTTATGTGGGAATCAATTCACCCCTCCACTTT. Translated, it gives CASSYVGINSPLHF.

This chain joins TRBV5-4 and TRBJ2-7, with D possibly matching TRBD2 (5 bases). The V gene lost 2 bases and the J gene lost 2 bases, with 8 bases spanning the gap. Germline V lookup: CDR1 SGHNT, CDR2 YYREEE (reference sequence). The CDR3 is 13 residues long. CDR3 loop: CASSFRGAYEQYF. The DNA for the CDR3 is TGTGCCAGCAGCTTCCGGGGAGCCTACGAGCAGTACTTC.